This TCR beta chain was sequenced during a study of CD8 T cells in ankylosing spondylitis (TCRdb year 2017). Turning to the overall study: The study profiled T cell receptor beta repertoires in healthy donors and ankylosing spondylitis patients to find disease-linked TCR variants. The full study cohort was made up of 25 ankylosing spondylitis patients and more than 90 healthy donors. Peripheral blood was sampled, and synovial fluid was additionally collected from ankylosing spondylitis patients. Findings and caveats that apply to the study as a whole: The disease-linked clones showed a CD8+ phenotype and occurred at relatively low frequencies in peripheral blood. Some TCR beta motif variants had previously been reported in synovial fluid and blood of reactive arthritis patients, which suggested common disease-initiation mechanisms. The disease-linked clones were reported to be significantly enriched in matched synovial fluid samples from ankylosing spondylitis patients. A TCR beta motif of 7 or 8 highly homologous amino acid variants appeared characteristic of blood from ankylosing spondylitis patients.

A word on this clonotype: Its recognized antigen is unknown. No much larger clonotype is one base removed from it; base qualities were not supplied.

TCRdb lists the instrument as Illumina HiSeq 2500. Quantitative 5'-RACE with molecular barcodes was the method used to prepare the TCR beta libraries. Per the original workflow: A new computational method based on a probabilistic model of VDJ rearrangement was used to identify disease-linked TCR variants. TCRdb ran its own pipeline on the public reads, namely fastp trimming at Q25 and MiXCR clone calling, and kept in-frame beta chains. Each record represents a unique CDR3 protein, reported with the most common genes and DNA among its rows. For this entry, the V and J calls and clone size follow TCRdb and not the study's own pipeline. The sample data list over 600,000 distinct CDR3 sequences, and under 20% of these were observed just once. Together, the top ten hold under 20% of the sample. The V and J ends are trimmed by 6 bases and 0 bases, leaving 12 bases between them. CDR3 length: 16 amino acids, cysteine to phenylalanine. Kept here is only the CDR3 DNA, which spans 48 bases and is read in frame from base 1. CDR1 and CDR2 (SNHLY, FYNNEI) derive from the germline V gene.

This TCR came from a male donor with ankylosing spondylitis. Sequences were obtained from blood, either unsorted or a sorted T cell fraction (not recorded which). The rearrangement joined TRBV2 to TRBJ2-6; tentative D gene TRBD1, with 5 bases matching. The DNA sequence is given as TGTGCCAGCAGCCTCCTAAGGGGCTCTGGGGCCAACGTCCTGACTTTC. Translated, this is CASSLLRGSGANVLTF.